A single T cell receptor beta chain is shown here with its context. This entry is derived from a study of cytomegalovirus exposure and HLA in healthy donors. The primer mix had 60 Vbeta and 13 Jbeta primers. Measured with immunoSEQ multiplex PCR; TCRdb has only the in-frame clones, and not every one. This table holds about 150,000 clones, approximately 80% found once. The CDR3 sequence is 14 residues long. Deletions cut 3 bases from V and 1 base from J, with 10 bases between. The germline V gene encodes CDR1 MGHRA and CDR2 YSYEKL. The sequenced sample consisted of PBMCs. The V and J genes are TRBV4-1 and TRBJ2-7; D remains unclear. The TCR comes from a male donor in good health and CMV-seronegative. The CDR3 loop is CASSQSHSSYEQYF. For the CDR3, the DNA is TGCGCCAGCAGCCAGAGTCACAGTTCCTACGAGCAGTACTTC.